The sequence of this TCR beta chain was determined in a study of T cells in Graves' hyperthyroidism and ophthalmopathy. Study details: Peripheral blood was obtained at initial diagnosis, preceding any treatment. Findings and limits, study-wide: Clonotypes that were expanded in thyroid above 0.001 mostly appeared in blood too.

In its sample, this clonotype was seen a few times. No antigen is known for it. The TCR beta CDR3 regions underwent amplification using RNA transcripts as the source. First-round RT-PCR of the TCR CDR3 relied on the HTBI primer set. TCRdb used MiXCR to reprocess the multiplex PCR reads, holding one entry per CDR3 protein. This table has about 350,000 distinct CDR3 sequences, 12% to 15% appearing once. The cohort's ophthalmopathy patients, a group with duration under 3 months, had a Clinical Activity Score of at least 3 and a NOSPECS grade of at least 4. A patient was excluded if there was uncontrolled infection, other autoimmune disease, pregnancy or lactation. This receptor was taken from a woman aged 55-70 years with Graves' ophthalmopathy. Source material: blood.

CDR3 amino acids: CSATGLAGGSLKSDTQYF. In nucleotides, the CDR3 is TGCAGTGCCACGGGACTAGCGGGAGGGTCCCTAAAATCAGATACGCAGTATTTT. The rearrangement uses TRBV20-1 and TRBJ2-3; 16 positions match TRBD2. The V gene end was trimmed by 6 bases and the J gene end by 4 bases; junction bases not matched to a gene: 13. From germline, CDR1 is DFQATT and CDR2 SNEGSKA (reference sequence). The CDR3 runs to 18 residues.